This T cell receptor beta chain was sequenced in a study of Tregs in tolerant kidney transplant recipients. Study-level findings and limits: Donor-specific Treg expansion exceeded global Treg expansion in tolerant patients, suggesting antigen drive. For some patients, primers changed over time, blocking nucleotide-level comparison.

The germline gives CDR1 SQVTM, CDR2 ANQGSEA. CDR3 length: 13 residues. V shed 6 bases and J 1 base; nucleotides not matched to a gene: 4. Assay used: immunoSEQ multiplex PCR; TCRdb lists only in-frame clones, some missing. The sample has more than 90,000 clones; 80% to 95% are singletons. Worth noting for this clone: The antigen remains undetermined.

Related graft donors supplied nonmyeloablative bone marrow transplants, and mixed chimerism was transient. Unstimulated regulatory T cells (CD4+CD25+CD127-), CD4+CD25- non-regulatory cells, CD4 and CD8 cells were FACS-sorted from thawed PBMCs. The V and J genes are TRBV29-1 and TRBJ1-1, with TRBD1 identical over 8 bases. This TCR came from a human patient who received a combined kidney and bone marrow transplant. Some T cells here may be from the graft donor. Sequenced here: CD4+ T cells from blood (PBMCs), sampled 12 months after the transplant. The CDR3 spells CSVRTGSNTEAFF. CDR3 sequence (DNA): TGCAGCGTCCGGACAGGGTCGAACACTGAAGCTTTCTTT.